What follows is one T cell receptor beta chain and its context. Germline V gene sequence: CDR1 SGHVS, CDR2 FQNEAQ. The CDR3 is 15 residues long. Trimming took off 8 bases at V and 0 bases at J, with 16 bases between the two ends. This record comes from a study of patients and donors after allogeneic stem cell transplantation. TCRdb redid the calling of the RT-PCR reads with MiXCR, one entry per CDR3 protein. The sample contains 800,000 to 1,000,000 distinct CDR3 sequences, more than 15% of which appear only once. The sequencing sample was made of blood, either unsorted or a sorted T cell fraction (not recorded which). This receptor was obtained from a human donor who was either an allogeneic HSCT recipient or a stem cell or donor lymphocyte infusion donor (not recorded which). It is not recorded whose cells these are; they may come from a transplant donor. The genes are TRBV7-8 and TRBJ2-5, with TRBD2 as a possible D gene (6 bases). The CDR3 sequence is CASYTRGVYQETQYF. The CDR3 nucleotides are TGTGCCAGCTATACTCGCGGGGTGTACCAAGAGACCCAGTACTTC.